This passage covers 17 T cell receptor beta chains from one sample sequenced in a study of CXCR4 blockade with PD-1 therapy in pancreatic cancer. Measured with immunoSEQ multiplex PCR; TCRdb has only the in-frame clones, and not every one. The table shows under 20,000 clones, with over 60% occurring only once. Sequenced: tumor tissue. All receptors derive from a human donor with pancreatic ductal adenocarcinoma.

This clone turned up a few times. The CDR3 reads CSVVILGTSGIYEQYF. CDR3 DNA: TGCAGCGTTGTGATCCTGGGGACTAGCGGGATATACGAGCAGTACTTC. The V gene is TRBV29-1, the J gene TRBJ2-7, with 13 bases fitting TRBD2. The V segment lost 4 bases and the J segment 4 bases; nucleotides outside the gene matches: 10. Germline V CDR1 and CDR2: SQVTM, ANQGSEA. The CDR3 covers 16 residues.

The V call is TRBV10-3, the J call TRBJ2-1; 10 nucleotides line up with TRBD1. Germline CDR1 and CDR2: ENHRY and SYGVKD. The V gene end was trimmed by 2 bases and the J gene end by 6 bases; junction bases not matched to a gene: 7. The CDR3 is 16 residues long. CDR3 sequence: CAISEEDRTGGNEQFF. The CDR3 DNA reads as TGTGCCATCAGTGAGGAGGACAGGACAGGGGGCAATGAGCAGTTCTTC.

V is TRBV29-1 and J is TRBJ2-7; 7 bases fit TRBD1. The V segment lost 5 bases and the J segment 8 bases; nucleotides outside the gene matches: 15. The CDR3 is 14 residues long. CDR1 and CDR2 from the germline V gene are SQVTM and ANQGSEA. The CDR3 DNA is TGCAGCGTTCCTGGGGACAGCCCAGGAGGAAAGCAGTACTTC. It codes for CSVPGDSPGGKQYF.

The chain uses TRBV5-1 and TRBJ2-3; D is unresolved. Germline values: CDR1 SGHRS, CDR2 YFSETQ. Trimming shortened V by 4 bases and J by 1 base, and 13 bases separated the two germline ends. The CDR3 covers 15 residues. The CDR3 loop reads CASSPPTRGTDTQYF. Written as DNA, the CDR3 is TGCGCCAGCAGCCCCCCGACCCGGGGCACAGATACGCAGTATTTT.

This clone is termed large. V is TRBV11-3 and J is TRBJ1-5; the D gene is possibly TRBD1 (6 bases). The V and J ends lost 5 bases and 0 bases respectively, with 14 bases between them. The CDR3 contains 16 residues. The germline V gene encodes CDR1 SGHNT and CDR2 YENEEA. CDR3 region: CASSAGGRNSNQPQHF. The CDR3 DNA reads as TGTGCCAGCAGCGCGGGGGGCAGAAATAGCAATCAGCCCCAGCATTTT.

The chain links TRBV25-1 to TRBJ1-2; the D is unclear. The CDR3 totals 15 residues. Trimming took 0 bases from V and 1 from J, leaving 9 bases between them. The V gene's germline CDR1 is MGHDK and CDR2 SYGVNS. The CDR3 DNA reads TGTGCCAGCAGTGAATACGGCAGCGTTAACTATGGCTACACCTTC. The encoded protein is CASSEYGSVNYGYTF.

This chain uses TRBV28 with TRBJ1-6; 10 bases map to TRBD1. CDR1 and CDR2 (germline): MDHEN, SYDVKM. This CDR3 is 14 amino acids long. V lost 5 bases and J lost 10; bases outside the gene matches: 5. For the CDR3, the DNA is TGTGCCAGCAGTACCTGGACAGGGGGATCACCCCTCCACTTT. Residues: CASSTWTGGSPLHF.

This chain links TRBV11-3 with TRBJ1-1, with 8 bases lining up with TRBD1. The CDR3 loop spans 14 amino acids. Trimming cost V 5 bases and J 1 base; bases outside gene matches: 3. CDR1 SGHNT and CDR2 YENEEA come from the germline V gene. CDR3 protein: CASSKGQANTEAFF. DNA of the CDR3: TGTGCCAGCAGCAAGGGACAGGCGAACACTGAAGCTTTCTTT.

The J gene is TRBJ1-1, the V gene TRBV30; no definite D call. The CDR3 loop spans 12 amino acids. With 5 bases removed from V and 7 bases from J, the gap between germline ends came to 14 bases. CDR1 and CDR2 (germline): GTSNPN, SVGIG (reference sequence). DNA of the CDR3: TGTGCCTGGGCCCCCGGAGGGATTGAAGCTTTCTTT. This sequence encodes CAWAPGGIEAFF.

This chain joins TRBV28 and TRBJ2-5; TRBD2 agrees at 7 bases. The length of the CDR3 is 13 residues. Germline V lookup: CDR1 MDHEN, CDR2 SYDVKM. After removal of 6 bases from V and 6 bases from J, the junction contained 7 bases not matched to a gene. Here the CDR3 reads CASRAGVDQTQYF. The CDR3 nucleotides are TGTGCCAGCAGGGCGGGAGTTGATCAGACCCAGTACTTC. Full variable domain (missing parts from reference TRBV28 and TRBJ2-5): DVKVTQSSRYLVKRTGEKVFLECVQDMDHENMFWYRQDPGLGLRLIYFSYDVKMKEKGDIPEGYSVSREKKERFSLILESASTNQTSMYLCASRAGVDQTQYFGPGTRLLVL.

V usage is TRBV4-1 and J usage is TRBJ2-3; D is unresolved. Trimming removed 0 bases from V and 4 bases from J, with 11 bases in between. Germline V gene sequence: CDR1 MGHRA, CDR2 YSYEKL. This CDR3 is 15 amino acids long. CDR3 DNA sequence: TGCGCCAGCAGCCAAGATCACAGCGAGGCAGATACGCAGTATTTT. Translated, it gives CASSQDHSEADTQYF.

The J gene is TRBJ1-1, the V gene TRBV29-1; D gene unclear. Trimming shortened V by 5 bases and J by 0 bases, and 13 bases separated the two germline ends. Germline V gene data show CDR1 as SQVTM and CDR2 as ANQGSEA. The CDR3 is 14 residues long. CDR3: CSVPRTSMNTEAFF. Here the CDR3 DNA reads TGCAGCGTTCCCCGGACCTCTATGAACACTGAAGCTTTCTTT. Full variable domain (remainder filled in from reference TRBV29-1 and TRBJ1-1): SAVISQKPSRDICQRGTSLTIQCQVDSQVTMMFWYRQQPGQSLTLIATANQGSEATYESGFVIDKFPISRPNLTFSTLTVSNMSPEDSSIYLCSVPRTSMNTEAFFGQGTRLTVV.

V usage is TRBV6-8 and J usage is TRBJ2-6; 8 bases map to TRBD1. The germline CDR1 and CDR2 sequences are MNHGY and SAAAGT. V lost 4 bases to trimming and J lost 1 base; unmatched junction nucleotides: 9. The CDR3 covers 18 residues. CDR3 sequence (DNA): TGTGCCAGCAGTTCATCCTTGGGACAGGCATCTGGGGCCAACGTCCTGACTTTC. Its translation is CASSSSLGQASGANVLTF.

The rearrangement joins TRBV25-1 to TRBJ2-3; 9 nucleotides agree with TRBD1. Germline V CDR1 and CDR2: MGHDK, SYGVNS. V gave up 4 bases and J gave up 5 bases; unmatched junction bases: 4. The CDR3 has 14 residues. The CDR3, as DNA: TGTGCCAGCAGTGGACAGGGGGTCGGAGATACGCAGTATTTT. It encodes CASSGQGVGDTQYF.

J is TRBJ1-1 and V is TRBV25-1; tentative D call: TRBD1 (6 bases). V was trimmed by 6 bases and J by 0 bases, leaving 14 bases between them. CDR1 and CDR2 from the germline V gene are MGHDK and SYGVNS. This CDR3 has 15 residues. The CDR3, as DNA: TGTGCCAGCAGCAAACAGGGCTCTATGAACACTGAAGCTTTCTTT. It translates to CASSKQGSMNTEAFF.

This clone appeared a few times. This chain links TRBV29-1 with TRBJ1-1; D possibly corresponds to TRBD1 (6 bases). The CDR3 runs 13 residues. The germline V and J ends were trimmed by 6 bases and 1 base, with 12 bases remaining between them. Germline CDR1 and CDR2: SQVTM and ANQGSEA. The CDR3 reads CSVAGTQNTEAFF. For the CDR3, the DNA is TGCAGCGTCGCCGGGACACAGAACACTGAAGCTTTCTTT.

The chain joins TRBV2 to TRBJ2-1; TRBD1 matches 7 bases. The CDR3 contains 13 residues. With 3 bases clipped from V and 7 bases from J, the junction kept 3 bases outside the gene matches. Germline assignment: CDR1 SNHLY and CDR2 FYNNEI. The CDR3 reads CASSEVRGNEQFF. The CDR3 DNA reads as TGTGCCAGCAGTGAGGTCAGGGGGAATGAGCAGTTCTTC.